This record covers a single T cell receptor beta chain. The data originate from a study of OX40 agonist ivuxolimab in advanced cancers. V was clipped by 1 base and J by 4 bases, with 8 bases between them. Germline loops: CDR1 KGHSH, CDR2 LQKENI. The CDR3 length is 14 residues. Repertoires were generated with immunoSEQ multiplex PCR, while TCRdb's copy carries only in-frame clones and drops some. The sample lists some 78,000 clones; roughly nine tenths were seen once. The sample here was CD4+ or CD8+ T cells sorted from blood, taken in a trial of the OX40 agonist ivuxolimab. V usage is TRBV18 and J usage is TRBJ1-5, with D unresolved. The TCR sequence derives from an adult with an advanced solid tumor such as melanoma, head and neck, liver or kidney cancer. CDR3 DNA sequence: TGTGCCAGCTCACCACTAGACGGTAATCAGCCCCAGCATTTT. It specifies CASSPLDGNQPQHF.